This is a list of T cell receptor beta chains from one sample in a study of human T cells and chemical hapten exposure. Each CDR3 protein is one row after TCRdb ran MiXCR on the RACE reads. The sample comprises 350,000 or so distinct CDR3 sequences, around 7% of which are singletons, and approximately 8.9% rests with the top ten. The sequenced sample was whole blood, obtained in connection with sensitization to the hapten diphenylcyclopropenone (DPC). These receptors were obtained from a woman between 18 and 29 years old with alopecia areata. Some clones in this sample may be carry-over from other donors' samples. Each CDR3 is given without its conserved first and last residue.

v_gene	j_gene	CDR3aa
TRBV11-1	TRBJ2-7	ASSARPGGYAEDEQY
TRBV15	TRBJ2-3	ATGLAGGPSTDTQY
TRBV5-1	TRBJ1-5	ASSLDPGSNQPQH
TRBV7-9	TRBJ2-7	ASSPTGNTYEQY
TRBV7-9	TRBJ2-5	ASSLSGTRYQETQY
TRBV6-5	TRBJ1-3	ASSSVLSGNTIY
TRBV5-1	TRBJ1-2	ASSPEGTGAGYT
TRBV10-3	TRBJ2-3	AIRVGGGTDTQY
TRBV7-2	TRBJ1-3	ASSLARGLGNTIY
TRBV24-1	TRBJ2-1	ATSDKPSKRPQSSYNEQF
TRBV5-1	TRBJ1-5	ASSLDPGGRGNQPQH
TRBV12-3/TRBV12-4	TRBJ2-1	ASRGQGSNEQF
TRBV27	TRBJ1-5	ASSLSGYQPQH
TRBV12-3/TRBV12-4	TRBJ1-3	ASSLGFSGNTIY
TRBV7-2	TRBJ2-2	ASSSTWGGELF
TRBV11-1	TRBJ2-1	ACRGGNGNEQF
TRBV6-2/TRBV6-3	TRBJ1-2	ASINREANYGYT
TRBV7-3	TRBJ2-5	ASSVNDRIGETQY
TRBV7-2	TRBJ1-6	ASSKRLNSPLH
TRBV20-1	TRBJ1-2	SAREGTGPAGYT
TRBV27	TRBJ1-2	ASSLTYSYGYT
TRBV5-1	TRBJ2-5	ASSFGGAPETQY
TRBV20-1	TRBJ2-6	SAQEGFSGANVLT
TRBV7-6	TRBJ2-1	ASSQPGQTYNEQF
TRBV29-1	TRBJ1-1	SVGVGRGTEAF
TRBV6-2/TRBV6-3	TRBJ2-3	ASSMRQGATDTQY
TRBV14	TRBJ1-2	ASSHSGYT
TRBV29-1	TRBJ2-1	SVGYGGALNEQF
TRBV6-6	TRBJ1-6	ASTGTHNSPLH
TRBV7-9	TRBJ2-2	ASSRAGANTGELF
TRBV7-2	TRBJ1-3	ASSTPGGGGNTIY
TRBV9	TRBJ1-2	ASSRDREVYGYT
TRBV20-1	TRBJ2-7	SAMGVSPYEQY
TRBV20-1	TRBJ2-3	SARPLIAGGTLNTQY
TRBV11-2	TRBJ1-6	ASSLWGLRSPLH
TRBV29-1	TRBJ1-2	SVSRANYGYT
TRBV7-2	TRBJ1-1	ASSLGFTMGAF
TRBV27	TRBJ2-7	ASSADSDSSYERY
TRBV4-2	TRBJ1-6	ASSQGSGRANSPLH
TRBV28	TRBJ2-1	ASSPLRRASGSNNEQF
TRBV5-1	TRBJ1-1	ASSRGANTEAF
TRBV21-1	TRBJ2-6	ASSKGPVWASGANVLT
TRBV20-1	TRBJ2-3	SARDTSGGGDTQY
TRBV6-5	TRBJ1-5	ASRSYAGDLQPQH
TRBV18	TRBJ1-1	ASSPRTVRETTEAF
TRBV7-2	TRBJ1-3	ASSLARDRGNTIY
TRBV7-9	TRBJ1-3	ASSWFYQQGVAIGNTIY
TRBV20-1	TRBJ1-3	SARDPKLGNTIY
TRBV5-1	TRBJ1-2	ASSLAGNDYGYT
TRBV6-2/TRBV6-3	TRBJ2-2	ASSYSARDNTNTGELF
TRBV6-5	TRBJ2-7	ASSYSMSRRDGDSYEQY
TRBV5-1	TRBJ1-2	ASSLVTGTDGYT